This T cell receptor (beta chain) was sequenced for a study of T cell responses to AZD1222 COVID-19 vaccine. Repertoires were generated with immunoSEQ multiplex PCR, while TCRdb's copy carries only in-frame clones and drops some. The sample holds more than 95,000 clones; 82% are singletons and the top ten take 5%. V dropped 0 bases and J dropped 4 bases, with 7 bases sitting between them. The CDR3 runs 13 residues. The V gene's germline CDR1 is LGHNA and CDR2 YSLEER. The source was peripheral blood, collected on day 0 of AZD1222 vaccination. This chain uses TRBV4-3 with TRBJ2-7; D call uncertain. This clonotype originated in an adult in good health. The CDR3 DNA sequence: TGCGCCAGCAGCCAAGATCTGGGGTACGAGCAGTACTTC. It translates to CASSQDLGYEQYF.